The 30 T cell receptor beta chains presented below share a single source sample, sequenced in a study of blood T cell repertoires in COVID-19. The repertoire was sequenced with immunoSEQ multiplex PCR; TCRdb's copy has only in-frame clones and lacks some. The profile shows about 35,000 clones, about 83% of them singletons. The sample was peripheral blood. Receptors were obtained from a man in his fifties or sixties with acute or convalescent COVID-19.

This clone came up once. The chain uses TRBV27 and TRBJ2-5; possibly TRBD2 for D (7 bases). CDR1 and CDR2 (germline): MNHEY, SMNVEV (reference sequence). V was clipped by 2 bases and J by 5 bases, with 15 bases between them. The length of the CDR3 is 15 residues. In nucleotides, the CDR3 is TGTGCCAGCAGTTTACGGCCGGGGGGCGGGGAGACCCAGTACTTC. Protein sequence: CASSLRPGGGETQYF.

The chain combines TRBV10-3 with TRBJ2-2, with 10 bases identical to TRBD1. Germline-derived CDR1 and CDR2 are ENHRY and SYGVKD. The J segment lost 7 bases and the V segment lost 2 bases, leaving 7 bases of the junction unmatched. This CDR3 comprises 16 residues. CDR3 coding DNA: TGTGCCATCAGTGAGCCCGGGACAGGGGAGGACGGGGAGCTGTTTTTT. Translated, it gives CAISEPGTGEDGELFF.

The gene calls are TRBV5-6 and TRBJ2-1; D remains unclear. Germline CDR1 is SGHDT and CDR2 is YYEEEE. The V and J ends lost 4 bases and 10 bases respectively, with 15 bases between them. The CDR3 runs 13 residues. CDR3 loop: CASSPSVAREQFF. CDR3 nucleotides: TGTGCCAGCAGCCCCTCTGTGGCGAGGGAGCAGTTCTTC.

The chain is built from TRBV18 and TRBJ1-2; 8 bases are shared with TRBD1. This CDR3 has 14 residues. Unmatched junction bases numbered 7, after V lost 2 bases and J lost 8 bases. In germline, CDR1 is KGHSH, CDR2 LQKENI. The CDR3 loop reads CASSPSQGADGYTF. The CDR3 coding sequence is TGTGCCAGCTCACCAAGTCAGGGGGCTGACGGCTACACCTTC.

The chain joins TRBV3-1 (or the pseudogene TRBV3-2) to TRBJ2-7; 12 bases are shared with TRBD2. CDR3 length: 15 residues. Germline V gene sequence: CDR1 LGHDT, CDR2 YNNKEL (reference sequence). With V trimmed by 2 bases and J by 5 bases, 4 bases remained unmatched. The CDR3 region has the DNA TGTGCCAGCAGCCAACCTAGCGGGGGGGCCCACGAGCAGTACTTC. This encodes CASSQPSGGAHEQYF.

This CDR3 reads CASSLDVRTYEQYF. The CDR3 DNA follows: TGTGCCAGCAGCTTAGATGTCAGGACCTACGAGCAGTACTTC. The rearrangement uses TRBV7-9 and TRBJ2-7; D uncertain. Trimming took off 1 base at V and 2 bases at J, with 9 bases between the two ends. Germline CDR1 reads SEHNR; CDR2 reads FQNEAQ (reference sequence). The CDR3 loop spans 14 amino acids.

This clone came up once. V usage is TRBV19 and J usage is TRBJ1-4; the D gene is possibly TRBD1 (6 bases). This CDR3 is 16 amino acids long. Germline V CDR1 and CDR2: LNHDA, SQIVND (reference sequence). V was clipped by 6 bases and J by 3 bases, with 17 bases between them. CDR3 residues: CASRLDQGPSNEKLFF. The CDR3 region has the DNA TGTGCCAGTAGGTTGGACCAGGGGCCTTCTAATGAAAAACTGTTTTTT.

The chain employs TRBV19 and TRBJ2-3; 7 positions match TRBD2. Per the germline V gene, CDR1 is LNHDA and CDR2 is SQIVND (reference sequence). This CDR3 is 12 amino acids long. The junction had 5 bases not matched to a gene; V was cut back by 5 bases and J by 9 bases. CDR3 bases: TGTGCCAGTAGTCCTCTGGGGGGGACGCAGTATTTT. Its protein product is CASSPLGGTQYF.

This sequence joins TRBV6-6 and TRBJ1-5; 10 bases are a match to TRBD1. Per germline, CDR1 MNHNY and CDR2 SVGAGI (reference sequence). After removal of 2 bases from V and 4 bases from J, the junction contained 2 bases not matched to a gene. The CDR3 runs to 15 residues. In nucleotides, the CDR3 is TGTGCCAGCAGTTACGACAGGGGGCTGAATCAGCCCCAGCATTTT. It encodes CASSYDRGLNQPQHF.

This clone was observed once. This chain joins TRBV3-1 (or the pseudogene TRBV3-2) and TRBJ1-6; D is undetermined. Per germline, CDR1 LGHDT and CDR2 YNNKEL (reference sequence). There are 15 residues in the CDR3. With 7 bases removed from V and 4 bases from J, the gap between germline ends came to 14 bases. The CDR3: CASTPDRGYNSPLHF. DNA of the CDR3: TGTGCCAGCACCCCAGACCGGGGTTATAATTCACCCCTCCACTTT.

The chain has TRBV7-8 and TRBJ2-3; TRBD2 aligns across 7 bases. V lost 4 bases, J lost 4 bases, and 14 bases stayed unmatched. Germline CDR1 reads SGHVS; CDR2 reads FQNEAQ. CDR3 size: 17 residues. The CDR3, as DNA: TGTGCCAGCAGCTCTGCCCCCCCCCGGGAGGTGCCAGATACGCAGTATTTT. Encoded protein: CASSSAPPREVPDTQYF.

The chain couples TRBV7-9 to TRBJ2-1; 10 bases agree with TRBD2. CDR3 length: 16 amino acids. The germline CDR1 and CDR2 sequences are SEHNR and FQNEAQ (reference sequence). J lost 6 bases, V lost 6 bases, and 11 bases had no gene match. In nucleotides, the CDR3 is TGTGCCAGCAGAGGACTAGCGGAGAGGGGAGTCAATGAGCAGTTCTTC. Protein product: CASRGLAERGVNEQFF.

V usage is TRBV5-4 and J usage is TRBJ1-2, with D possibly being TRBD1 (6 bases). This CDR3 spans 13 amino acids. Trimming left V 5 bases short and J 4 bases short, with 12 bases between. The germline V gene encodes CDR1 SGHNT and CDR2 YYREEE (reference sequence). Here the CDR3 DNA reads TGTGCCAGCAGTTTAAGGACAGTCTATGGCTACACCTTC. It yields the protein CASSLRTVYGYTF.

The chain recombines TRBV5-1 with TRBJ1-2, with 7 bases lining up with TRBD1. The CDR3 sequence is 13 residues long. Germline lookup yields CDR1 SGHRS and CDR2 YFSETQ. The V gene end was trimmed by 7 bases and the J gene end by 5 bases; junction bases not matched to a gene: 8. CDR3 sequence (DNA): TGCGCCAGCTCCCGGGACAGCCAGTATGGCTACACCTTC. Translated, it gives CASSRDSQYGYTF.

The chain couples TRBV19 to TRBJ2-7, with D possibly matching TRBD1 (6 bases). Trimming removed 0 bases from V and 0 bases from J, with 9 bases in between. This CDR3 comprises 15 residues. CDR1 and CDR2 from the germline V gene are LNHDA and SQIVND (reference sequence). In DNA, the CDR3 is TGTGCCAGTAGTATAGAGGCAGGGGACTCCTACGAGCAGTACTTC. Translating it yields CASSIEAGDSYEQYF.

The chain joins TRBV27 to TRBJ2-2, with TRBD2 identical over 14 bases. Germline CDR1 MNHEY, CDR2 SMNVEV (reference sequence). The length of the CDR3 is 19 residues. V gave up 5 bases and J gave up 4 bases; unmatched junction bases: 12. CDR3 DNA: TGTGCCAGCAGTCCAACTCGACCGGGACTAGCGGGAGTCACCGGGGAGCTGTTTTTT. Translated: CASSPTRPGLAGVTGELFF.

The J gene is TRBJ1-2, the V gene TRBV19; TRBD1 might be the D (5 bases). There are 13 residues in the CDR3. Germline V CDR1 and CDR2: LNHDA, SQIVND (reference sequence). Trimming removed 3 bases from V and 8 bases from J, with 13 bases in between. The CDR3 reads CASSMARAAGYTF. CDR3 sequence (DNA): TGTGCCAGTAGTATGGCCAGGGCGGCGGGCTACACCTTC.

The CDR3 DNA follows: TGTGCCAGCAGCGTAGTACGAGGGCCTGGCACCGGGGAGCTGTTTTTT. Encoded protein: CASSVVRGPGTGELFF. V gene TRBV9 combines with J gene TRBJ2-2; TRBD2 is a possible D gene (5 bases). Germline V gene sequence: CDR1 SGDLS, CDR2 YYNGEE. Trimming stripped 0 bases from V and 4 bases from J, with 13 bases between. CDR3 length: 16 residues.

The gene calls are TRBV4-1 and TRBJ1-1; 10 bases are a match to TRBD1. The CDR3 runs to 16 residues. Germline CDR1 MGHRA, CDR2 YSYEKL. The trim removed 2 bases at V and 3 bases at J, leaving 6 bases unmatched. This chain's CDR3 is CASSQSGQGFHTEAFF. In nucleotides, the CDR3 is TGCGCCAGCAGCCAATCGGGACAGGGGTTTCACACTGAAGCTTTCTTT.

This chain joins TRBV19 and TRBJ1-5; no definite D call. The germline CDR1 and CDR2 sequences are LNHDA and SQIVND (reference sequence). The CDR3 has 15 amino acids. Trimming left V 3 bases short and J 0 bases short, with 9 bases between. This CDR3 reads CASSIIRYSNQPQHF. CDR3 nucleotide sequence: TGTGCCAGTAGTATTATCCGGTATAGCAATCAGCCCCAGCATTTT. Variable domain in full (rest from reference TRBV19 and TRBJ1-5): DGGITQSPKYLFRKEGQNVTLSCEQNLNHDAMYWYRQDPGQGLRLIYYSQIVNDFQKGDIAEGYSVSREKKESFPLTVTSAQKNPTAFYLCASSIIRYSNQPQHFGDGTRLSIL.

J is TRBJ1-3 and V is TRBV7-9, with D uncertain. The germline V gene encodes CDR1 SEHNR and CDR2 FQNEAQ (reference sequence). The ends were cut back, 5 bases at V and 0 bases at J, with 14 bases in the middle. The CDR3 runs to 16 residues. CDR3 bases: TGTGCCAGCAGCCCGCCTTTCAGGCTCTCTGGAAACACCATATATTTT. Encoded protein: CASSPPFRLSGNTIYF.

This chain connects TRBV4-2 to TRBJ1-2, with D possibly TRBD1 on 5 matching bases. The V gene's germline CDR1 is LGHNA and CDR2 YNFKEQ. CDR3 length equals 14 residues. V was shortened by 1 base and J by 1 base, with 7 bases between the two germline ends. The CDR3 here is CASSQGQSNYGYTF. The CDR3 DNA reads as TGTGCCAGCAGCCAAGGACAGAGTAACTATGGCTACACCTTC.

The chain uses TRBV9 and TRBJ2-7; 9 bases line up with TRBD2. The CDR3 contains 15 residues. J was trimmed by 2 bases and V by 0 bases; bases with no gene match: 3. Germline CDR1 is SGDLS and CDR2 is YYNGEE. CDR3: CASSVEPSGAYEQYF. The CDR3 region has the DNA TGTGCCAGCAGCGTAGAGCCTAGCGGGGCCTACGAGCAGTACTTC.

For the CDR3, the DNA is TGTGCCAGCAGTGAGATTAGAGGCCTAAATGAAAAACTGTTTTTT. Encoded protein: CASSEIRGLNEKLFF. This chain connects TRBV2 to TRBJ1-4; no definite D call. CDR3 length: 15 amino acids. Germline V lookup: CDR1 SNHLY, CDR2 FYNNEI. V gave up 3 bases and J gave up 5 bases, with 13 bases separating them.

The chain recombines TRBV6-2 or TRBV6-3 with TRBJ2-3, with TRBD2 matching 7 bases. CDR1 and CDR2 from the germline V gene are MNHEY and SVGEGT. This CDR3 has 15 amino acids. The J segment lost 0 bases and the V segment lost 4 bases, leaving 4 bases of the junction unmatched. CDR3 sequence (DNA): TGTGCCAGCAGTTCGGGCGGGGGAAGCACAGATACGCAGTATTTT. Residues: CASSSGGGSTDTQYF.

The V and J genes are TRBV10-2 and TRBJ2-1; 14 bases are shared with TRBD2. Germline values: CDR1 WSHSY, CDR2 SAAADI. CDR3 length equals 17 residues. J gave up 5 bases and V 1 base, and 4 bases lay outside the gene matches. Here the CDR3 DNA reads TGCGCCAGCAGTGAGTTGACTAGCGGGGGGGTGGACAATGAGCAGTTCTTC. As protein: CASSELTSGGVDNEQFF.

V usage is TRBV24-1 and J usage is TRBJ2-7, with TRBD1 matching over 9 bases. CDR1 KGHDR and CDR2 SFDVKD come from the germline V gene. The J segment lost 1 base and the V segment lost 4 bases, leaving 7 bases of the junction unmatched. There are 16 residues in the CDR3. The CDR3 nucleotides read TGTGCCACCAGTGACTCCAGACAGGGGGGGTCCTACGAGCAGTACTTC. This codes for CATSDSRQGGSYEQYF.

J is TRBJ1-2 and V is TRBV19, with TRBD1 identical over 7 bases. The junction had 3 bases not matched to a gene; V was cut back by 3 bases and J by 2 bases. This CDR3 contains 14 residues. CDR1 LNHDA and CDR2 SQIVND come from the germline V gene (reference sequence). In DNA form, the CDR3 reads TGTGCCAGTAGTATCCTACAGGGGAACTATGGCTACACCTTC. Its protein is CASSILQGNYGYTF.

V and J are TRBV7-3 and TRBJ1-1; no definite D call. CDR3 length: 13 amino acids. Germline CDR1 reads SGHTA; CDR2 reads FQGTGA. Trimming removed 0 bases from V and 11 bases from J, with 13 bases in between. Here the CDR3 DNA reads TGTGCCAGCAGCTTAACGCCCTTTTCGGGGGCTTTCTTT. Its translation is CASSLTPFSGAFF. Using reference TRBV7-3 and TRBJ1-1 for the parts outside the CDR3, the full variable domain is GAGVSQTPSNKVTEKGKYVELRCDPISGHTALYWYRQSLGQGPEFLIYFQGTGAADDSGLPNDRFFAVRPEGSVSTLKIQRTERGDSAVYLCASSLTPFSGAFFGQGTRLTVV.

The chain recombines TRBV28 with TRBJ2-1; TRBD1 matches 7 bases. Trimming took 8 bases from V and 9 from J; bases not matched to a gene: 13. Germline V lookup: CDR1 MDHEN, CDR2 SYDVKM. The CDR3 is made up of 14 amino acids. The CDR3 loop reads CASVQGNHRSEQFF. The DNA of the CDR3 is TGTGCCAGCGTACAGGGGAATCATCGCTCTGAGCAGTTCTTC.